The 16 T cell receptor beta chains below come from one sample, sequenced in a study of blood T cells in healthy people across ages (dated by TCRdb to the mid-2010s). Library method: 5' RACE. Sequencing was performed on an Illumina HiSeq 2500. A second PCR of about 7 to 12 cycles was performed with a sample-barcoded 5' primer and a J-beta primer mix. TCRdb trimmed the raw reads at Q25, called clones with MiXCR and kept productive beta chains. A single entry per CDR3 protein holds the most common genes and DNA from its merged rows. The table for this sample lists about 1,500,000 distinct CDR3 sequences; 28% of them were counted only once. About 8% of the sample comes from the top ten. The sequenced sample consisted of blood. The source of these receptors is a woman between 25 and 40 years old in good health.

This clonotype was observed a few times. The V and J genes are TRBV12-3 or TRBV12-4 and TRBJ1-4, with D possibly being TRBD1 (6 bases). V was shortened by 2 bases and J by 10 bases, with 11 bases between the two germline ends. This CDR3 comprises 13 residues. Here the CDR3 DNA reads TGTGCCAGCAGTTTAAACCGAGGGGGAAAACTGTTTTTT. Its protein product is CASSLNRGGKLFF.

This clonotype was seen a few times. V usage is TRBV29-1 and J usage is TRBJ1-2; D is ambiguous. CDR1 SQVTM and CDR2 ANQGSEA come from the germline V gene. The V and J ends lost 4 bases and 7 bases respectively, with 16 bases between them. This CDR3 region has 13 residues. CDR3 amino acids: CSVVLQSMGGYTF. As DNA, the CDR3 is TGCAGCGTTGTACTCCAAAGCATGGGTGGCTACACCTTC.

V usage is TRBV2 and J usage is TRBJ2-5, with TRBD2 matching 7 bases. The trim removed 8 bases at V and 3 bases at J, leaving 3 bases unmatched. This CDR3 comprises 12 residues. Germline-derived CDR1 and CDR2 are SNHLY and FYNNEI. CDR3 DNA sequence: TGTGCCAGCTGTCTAGCGGAAGAGACCCAGTACTTC. It codes for CASCLAEETQYF.

About this clonotype itself: The junction differs from germline at one of its ends, possibly a read error. The chain joins TRBV20-1 to TRBJ2-5, with TRBD2 as a possible D gene (5 bases). Germline V lookup: CDR1 DFQATT, CDR2 SNEGSKA (reference sequence). This CDR3 spans 14 amino acids. The CDR3 bases are TGCAGTGCTAGAGAGGGCTCCGGGAAAGAGACCCTGTACTTC. This codes for CSAREGSGKETLYF.

This clonotype was picked up one time. This rearrangement joins TRBV20-1 to TRBJ2-3; 11 bases line up with TRBD2. V was clipped by 6 bases and J by 1 base; unmatched bases: 6. CDR1 is DFQATT, CDR2 SNEGSKA, per germline (reference sequence). The CDR3 has 15 amino acids. The CDR3 sequence: CSATTSGTGTDTQYF. Here the CDR3 DNA reads TGCAGTGCCACGACTAGCGGGACAGGCACAGATACGCAGTATTTT.

There are a few counts of this clonotype. The chain carries TRBV20-1 and TRBJ2-1; the D is unclear. V lost 3 bases and J lost 8, with 11 bases in between. Germline-derived CDR1 and CDR2 are DFQATT and SNEGSKA (reference sequence). The CDR3 has 12 amino acids. The CDR3 sequence is CSASAGSYEQFF. In DNA form, the CDR3 reads TGCAGTGCTAGCGCAGGTTCTTATGAGCAGTTCTTC.

V gene TRBV7-9 combines with J gene TRBJ2-4, with D perhaps given as TRBD1 or TRBD2 (6 bases each). The germline CDR1 and CDR2 sequences are SEHNR and FQNEAQ (reference sequence). V was trimmed by 0 bases and J by 0 bases, leaving 12 bases between them. This CDR3 is built from 17 residues. The CDR3 here is CASSLAGGTLAKNIQYF. The CDR3 coding sequence is TGTGCCAGCAGCTTAGCGGGGGGCACTCTAGCCAAAAACATTCAGTACTTC.

This sequence joins TRBV12-3 or TRBV12-4 and TRBJ1-5; 7 nucleotides align to TRBD1. The CDR3 has 17 amino acids. J lost 2 bases, V lost 3 bases, and 10 bases had no gene match. CDR3 region: CASSLTSTGAGNQPQHF. The CDR3 region has the DNA TGTGCCAGCAGTTTGACTTCCACAGGGGCTGGCAATCAGCCCCAGCATTTT.

The chain carries TRBV20-1 and TRBJ1-2; 11 bases match TRBD1. The CDR3 has 14 amino acids. Trimming at V came to 5 bases and at J to 5 bases, leaving 7 bases not matched to a gene. CDR1 DFQATT and CDR2 SNEGSKA come from the germline V gene (reference sequence). As DNA, the CDR3 is TGCAGTGCTCCCTTAGGACAGGGGGCTTATGGCTACACCTTC. As protein: CSAPLGQGAYGYTF.

Notes on this clonotype: Its ends do not fully match the called genes, so a read error is possible. The chain employs TRBV27 and TRBJ1-4, with 8 bases lining up with TRBD1. Per the germline V gene, CDR1 is MNHEY and CDR2 is SMNVEV (reference sequence). The CDR3 runs to 12 residues. The CDR3 bases are TGTGCCTCGGCAGGGGGCAATGAAAAACGGTTTTTT. This gives the protein CASAGGNEKRFF.

The chain is built from TRBV5-1 and TRBJ2-5; 7 bases fit TRBD2. Losses at the gene ends were 4 bases for V and 11 bases for J; bases not matched to a gene: 20. The length of the CDR3 is 16 residues. Germline V gives CDR1 SGHRS, CDR2 YFSETQ. The chain's CDR3 is CASSLPGLGGHNEQYF. Here the CDR3 DNA reads TGCGCCAGCAGCCTCCCTGGGTTGGGAGGGCATAATGAGCAGTACTTC. The full variable domain, completed using reference TRBV5-1 and TRBJ2-5, is KAGVTQTPRYLIKTRGQQVTLSCSPISGHRSVSWYQQTPGQGLQFLFEYFSETQRNKGNFPGRFSGRQFSNSRSEMNVSTLELGDSALYLCASSLPGLGGHNEQYFGPGTRLLVL.

This clonotype was seen repeatedly, ten times or more. J is TRBJ2-4 and V is TRBV20-1, with D tentatively TRBD2 (5 bases). The CDR3 runs to 14 residues. The ends were cut back, 2 bases at V and 8 bases at J, with 16 bases in the middle. Germline V gene data show CDR1 as DFQATT and CDR2 as SNEGSKA (reference sequence). CDR3 DNA: TGCAGTGCTAGATGGAGGATGGCTCGCGACATTCAGTACTTC. Translated, it gives CSARWRMARDIQYF.

This clonotype was observed at least ten times. The genes are TRBV20-1 and TRBJ2-1; tentatively, D is TRBD1 (6 bases). Trimming removed 5 bases from V and 4 bases from J, with 9 bases in between. Looked up from germline, CDR1 is DFQATT and CDR2 is SNEGSKA (reference sequence). The CDR3 is 12 residues long. This chain's CDR3 is CSALQGYNEQFF. The CDR3 coding sequence is TGCAGTGCTCTACAGGGATACAATGAGCAGTTCTTC.

This rearrangement joins TRBV11-2 to TRBJ2-5; weak D call: TRBD2 (5 bases). The germline V gene has CDR1 SGHAT and CDR2 FQNNGV. V lost 10 bases and J lost 5, with 20 bases in between. There are 14 residues in the CDR3. The DNA for the CDR3 is TGTGCCACGTCGAACACCGGACTCGGGGAGACCCAGTACTTC. It encodes CATSNTGLGETQYF. The complete variable domain, with remaining parts taken from reference TRBV11-2 and TRBJ2-5, reads EAGVAQSPRYKIIEKRQSVAFWCNPISGHATLYWYQQILGQGPKLLIQFQNNGVVDDSQLPKDRFSAERLKGVDSTLKIQPAKLEDSAVYLCATSNTGLGETQYFGPGTRLLVL.

This clonotype was seen more than once but under ten times. The V call is TRBV5-1, the J call TRBJ2-1; D might be TRBD1 (6 bases). The V gene's germline CDR1 is SGHRS and CDR2 YFSETQ. This CDR3 spans 15 amino acids. Between the trimmed V and J ends, which lost 4 bases and 2 bases, there was a span of 13 bases. The CDR3 nucleotides are TGCGCCAGCAGCCCGTTCAGGGGAACCTACAATGAGCAGTTCTTC. This codes for CASSPFRGTYNEQFF.

This clonotype has at least ten counts. A much larger clone differs by one base, so this may be a read error. The rearrangement uses TRBV7-9 and TRBJ2-5; D unresolved. The ends were cut back, 2 bases at V and 2 bases at J, with 3 bases in the middle. The CDR3 runs to 12 residues. The germline gives CDR1 SEHNR, CDR2 FQNEAQ (reference sequence). This CDR3 is CASSLKQETQYF. CDR3 in DNA: TGTGCCAGCAGCTTAAAGCAAGAGACCCAGTACTTC.